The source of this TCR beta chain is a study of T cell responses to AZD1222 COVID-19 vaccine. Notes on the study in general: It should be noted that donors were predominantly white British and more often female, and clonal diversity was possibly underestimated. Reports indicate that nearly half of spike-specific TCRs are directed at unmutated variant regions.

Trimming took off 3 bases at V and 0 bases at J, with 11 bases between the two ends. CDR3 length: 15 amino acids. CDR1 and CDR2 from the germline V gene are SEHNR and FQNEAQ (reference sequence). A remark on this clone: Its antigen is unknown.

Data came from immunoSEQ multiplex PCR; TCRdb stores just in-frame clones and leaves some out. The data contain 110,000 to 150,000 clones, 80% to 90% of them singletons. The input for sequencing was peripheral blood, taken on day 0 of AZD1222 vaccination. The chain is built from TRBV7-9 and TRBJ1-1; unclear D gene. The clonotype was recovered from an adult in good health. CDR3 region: CASSLGDQLNTEAFF. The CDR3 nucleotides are TGTGCCAGCAGCTTGGGAGACCAGCTGAACACTGAAGCTTTCTTT.